The present entry profiles one T cell receptor (beta chain) with its context. This clonotype was counted only a few times. It lacks a known antigen. No clone much larger than this one lies a single base away; base qualities are absent. This specimen comes from a study of CD8+CD57+ T cells in acquired aplastic anemia (dated by TCRdb to about 2018). For the study in its entirety: DNA extracted from sorted CD4+ and CD8+ cells had a mean of approximately 3 ug, with a range of about 0.2 to 30 ug. For healthy donor samples, the average read count was about 9.9 million for CD4+ cells and 11 million to 13 million for CD8+ cells. General study outcomes and caveats: No significant difference in CD8+ Simpson's diversity was found between patients and healthy controls (P=0.060). Around 30 CD8+ CDR3 sequences were found to be shared between patients and controls, but these sequences appeared to be highly expressed in patients and within the immunodominant clones of the patients.

TCR repertoires of sorted CD4+ and CD8+ blood T cells from severe aplastic anemia patients and healthy subjects were deep-sequenced in the study. Ficoll-Paque density gradient centrifugation was used to isolate peripheral blood mononuclear cells. Before DNA extraction, CD4+ and CD8+ T cells were sorted by FACS or by magnetic beads. Trimming costs V 6 bases and J 4 bases, and their ends lie 10 bases apart. CDR1 and CDR2 are read off the germline V gene as SNHLY and FYNNEI. Counted from cysteine to phenylalanine, this CDR3 has 12 amino acids. The DNA shown is the 36-base CDR3, in frame from base 1. Genomic DNA was used as template for profiling of TCR beta VDJ combinations and CDR3 sequences. TCR repertoire sequencing was run on an Illumina HiSeq 2000. The original pipeline was this. TRBV/TRBJ rearrangement plots, CDR3 size and DJ length profiles, and Simpson's diversity index were used to evaluate the repertoires. The immunodominant clone was defined as the most abundant DNA sequence in deep sequencing data. CDR3 amino acid sequences were checked for sharing across subjects and were also compared against the VDJdb database and published repertoires. Starting from the raw public reads, TCRdb applied fastp trimming at Q25, assembled clones with MiXCR and retained in-frame beta chains. Identical CDR3 protein sequences are pooled into one entry, listed with their most common genes and DNA. These V and J calls are TCRdb output, not the study's own analysis. The sample table contains 50,000 to 65,000 distinct CDR3 sequences; only one count was recorded for 45% to 70% of them. 2% to 2.5% of the sample comes from the top ten.

This receptor chain uses TRBV2 and TRBJ2-7; TRBD2 could be the D gene, as 5 bases match. Sequencing used sorted CD4+, CD8+, or CD8+CD57+ T cells (not recorded which) from PBMCs. This receptor was obtained from a human donor in good health, serving as a control. Read as DNA, the sequence is TGTGCCAGCAGAGGACTTGAGTACGAGCAGTACTTC. Its protein product is CASRGLEYEQYF. Joined to the reference TRBV2 and TRBJ2-7 proteins, this CDR3 gives the full variable domain: EPEVTQTPSHQVTQMGQEVILRCVPISNHLYFYWYRQILGQKVEFLVSFYNNEISEKSEIFDDQFSVERPDGSNFTLKIRSTKLEDSAMYFCASRGLEYEQYFGPGTRLTVT.